This T cell receptor beta chain was found in a study of T-cell memory formation after mild COVID-19. Employing constant-segment primers, 5'RACE generated TCR alpha and TCR beta cDNA libraries bearing sample barcodes and UMIs. TCRdb analysed the 5' RACE reads with MiXCR anew, one entry per CDR3 protein. The sample includes some 120,000 distinct CDR3 sequences, roughly 15% of them seen just once. Details on this clonotype: Its antigen is unidentified.

Study outcomes and limitations: Second-wave clones peaking on day 37 lacked confirmed SARS-CoV-2 specificity. Clones that contracted from day 15 to 85 were balanced CD4/CD8, while later expanders leaned CD4+. Pre-infection memory already had some responding clones, implying cross-reactive memory joined.

The source is an adult woman who had mild COVID-19 (a few samples of this study predate the infection). Cell type and time point are not known. The sequencing input was PBMCs or a T cell subset sorted from them (not recorded which).

In DNA, the CDR3 is TGTGCCACCAGCAGACCCAGTGGGGACGGACGATATACGCAGTATTTT. As protein: CATSRPSGDGRYTQYF. The chain links TRBV15 to TRBJ2-3; D might be TRBD1 or TRBD2, each matching 5 bases. The germline V and J ends were trimmed by 2 bases and 7 bases, with 19 bases remaining between them. The germline CDR1 and CDR2 sequences are LNHNV and YYDKDF (reference sequence). The CDR3 totals 16 residues.